The 23 T cell receptor beta chains below all came from one sample that was sequenced in a study of blood T cell repertoires in COVID-19. Profiled with immunoSEQ multiplex PCR; TCRdb holds only in-frame clones, not every one. Counted here are 110,000 to 150,000 clones, more than 85% occurring once; the ten biggest clones make up roughly 5.4%. The sample taken for sequencing was peripheral blood. These TCRs come from a human donor in a cohort sampled during active COVID-19.

The gene calls are TRBV5-1 and TRBJ1-6; 8 bases line up with TRBD1. After removal of 3 bases from V and 7 bases from J, the junction contained 9 bases not matched to a gene. The germline V gene encodes CDR1 SGHRS and CDR2 YFSETQ. The CDR3 totals 16 residues. The CDR3 sequence is CASSSRTGTTNSPLHF. CDR3 sequence (DNA): TGCGCCAGCAGCTCCCGGACAGGGACGACCAATTCACCCCTCCACTTT.

This rearrangement joins TRBV28 to TRBJ2-3; 8 nucleotides line up with TRBD1. There are 16 residues in the CDR3. V trimming: 2 bases; J trimming: 0 bases; junction bases outside the gene matches: 4. CDR1 is MDHEN and CDR2 is SYDVKM in the germline V gene. CDR3 loop: CASSLDRGVSTDTQYF. For the CDR3, the DNA is TGTGCCAGCAGTTTAGACAGGGGCGTTAGCACAGATACGCAGTATTTT.

The gene calls are TRBV11-1 and TRBJ2-1, with D tentatively TRBD1 (6 bases). CDR3 size: 15 residues. Germline assignment: CDR1 SGHAT and CDR2 FQDESV (reference sequence). V lost 5 bases and J 1 base, leaving 12 bases between the germline ends. CDR3 nucleotide sequence: TGTGCCAGCAGCGACGACAGGTGGTCCTACAATGAGCAGTTCTTC. This translates into CASSDDRWSYNEQFF. The full variable domain, rest sourced from reference TRBV11-1 and TRBJ2-1, is EAEVAQSPRYKITEKSQAVAFWCDPISGHATLYWYRQILGQGPELLVQFQDESVVDDSQLPKDRFSAERLKGVDSTLKIQPAELGDSAMYLCASSDDRWSYNEQFFGPGTRLTVL.

The CDR3 region is CASSTRGQNSGNTIYF. Here the CDR3 DNA reads TGTGCCAGCAGCACCCGGGGACAGAACTCTGGAAACACCATATATTTT. V usage is TRBV7-2 and J usage is TRBJ1-3; TRBD1 agrees at 7 bases. V lost 5 bases to trimming and J lost 0 bases; unmatched junction nucleotides: 7. The length of the CDR3 is 16 residues. Germline loops: CDR1 SGHTA, CDR2 FQGNSA.

The chain carries TRBV5-1 and TRBJ2-1; tentatively, D is TRBD2 (5 bases). The CDR3 is 15 residues long. Trimming left V 2 bases short and J 7 bases short, with 16 bases between. Germline V gene sequence: CDR1 SGHRS, CDR2 YFSETQ. CDR3 region: CASSFSRGWWNEQFF. Here the CDR3 DNA reads TGCGCCAGCAGCTTTTCTCGCGGGTGGTGGAATGAGCAGTTCTTC.

The chain combines TRBV13 with TRBJ2-7; TRBD1 agrees at 8 bases. Germline-derived CDR1 and CDR2 are PRHDT and FYEKMQ (reference sequence). V trimming: 5 bases; J trimming: 2 bases; junction bases outside the gene matches: 11. The CDR3 has 16 amino acids. The CDR3 sequence is CASSPAPGQATYEQYF. The CDR3 region has the DNA TGTGCCAGCAGCCCCGCCCCGGGACAGGCCACCTACGAGCAGTACTTC.

The V gene is TRBV5-6, the J gene TRBJ2-1; 9 bases align to TRBD2. CDR3 length: 14 residues. Per germline, CDR1 SGHDT and CDR2 YYEEEE. Trimming cost V 2 bases and J 7 bases; bases outside gene matches: 4. DNA of the CDR3: TGTGCCAGCAGCTTAGCGGGAGGTACGAATGAGCAGTTCTTC. It translates to CASSLAGGTNEQFF.

The rearrangement uses TRBV7-9 and TRBJ2-7; 9 nucleotides align to TRBD1. CDR1 and CDR2 (germline): SEHNR, FQNEAQ (reference sequence). The V segment lost 3 bases and the J segment 5 bases; nucleotides outside the gene matches: 11. The length of the CDR3 is 16 residues. CDR3 amino acids: CASSFSRDRANDEQYF. The DNA of the CDR3 is TGTGCCAGCAGCTTCTCCCGGGACAGGGCCAACGACGAGCAGTACTTC.

J is TRBJ2-2 and V is TRBV7-3; tentatively, D is TRBD1 (6 bases). The V gene's germline CDR1 is SGHTA and CDR2 FQGTGA. The CDR3 covers 12 residues. Trimming removed 5 bases at V and 7 bases at J, with 8 bases between. CDR3 sequence (DNA): TGTGCCAGCAGCCCAGGGGTCGGGGAGCTGTTTTTT. Its protein is CASSPGVGELFF. Variable domain in full (rest from reference TRBV7-3 and TRBJ2-2): GAGVSQTPSNKVTEKGKYVELRCDPISGHTALYWYRQSLGQGPEFLIYFQGTGAADDSGLPNDRFFAVRPEGSVSTLKIQRTERGDSAVYLCASSPGVGELFFGEGSRLTVL.

The DNA of the CDR3 is TGTGCCAGCAGCTTGGGTGGTAGTTGGGACAGGGTCAACGAGCAGTACTTC. It codes for CASSLGGSWDRVNEQYF. The rearrangement links TRBV5-6 to TRBJ2-7; 9 positions agree with TRBD1. The V and J ends lost 0 bases and 5 bases, in that order; junction bases with no gene match: 12. Germline V gene lookup returns CDR1 SGHDT and CDR2 YYEEEE. CDR3 length: 17 residues.

The J gene is TRBJ2-1, the V gene TRBV7-9, with 10 bases aligning to TRBD1. The germline V gene encodes CDR1 SEHNR and CDR2 FQNEAQ (reference sequence). V trimming: 3 bases; J trimming: 4 bases; junction bases outside the gene matches: 3. This CDR3 spans 15 amino acids. In DNA, the CDR3 is TGTGCCAGCAGCTTGGGACAGGGGACTTACAATGAGCAGTTCTTC. It codes for CASSLGQGTYNEQFF.

The genes are TRBV7-2 and TRBJ2-7; D might be TRBD1 (6 bases). Trimming stripped 5 bases from V and 7 bases from J, with 12 bases between. This CDR3 contains 12 residues. Per germline, CDR1 SGHTA and CDR2 FQGNSA. DNA for the CDR3: TGTGCCAGCAGCCGTCACAGGGAAGAGCAGTACTTC. Translation: CASSRHREEQYF.

This clone was seen once. The chain recombines TRBV5-5 with TRBJ1-1, with D hard to call. Trimming removed 3 bases at V and 2 bases at J, with 14 bases between. Germline V gives CDR1 SGHKS, CDR2 YYEKEE (reference sequence). CDR3 length: 15 amino acids. The CDR3 reads CASSSGVQVNTEAFF. In DNA, the CDR3 is TGTGCCAGCAGCTCTGGTGTACAAGTCAACACTGAAGCTTTCTTT.

V gene TRBV6-5 combines with J gene TRBJ1-2, with a tentative D call TRBD1 (6 bases). Trimming left V 7 bases short and J 1 base short, with 16 bases between. This CDR3 spans 15 amino acids. Germline V lookup: CDR1 MNHEY, CDR2 SVGAGI. CDR3 sequence: CASTTGRGFNYGYTF. CDR3 in DNA: TGTGCCAGCACCACAGGGAGGGGGTTTAACTATGGCTACACCTTC.

The J gene is TRBJ2-3, the V gene TRBV4-1; possibly TRBD2 for D (5 bases). There are 15 residues in the CDR3. Germline values: CDR1 MGHRA, CDR2 YSYEKL. V dropped 1 base and J dropped 1 base, with 9 bases sitting between them. In DNA form, the CDR3 reads TGCGCCAGCAGCCAAGTATGGCGGGGCACAGATACGCAGTATTTT. The encoded protein is CASSQVWRGTDTQYF.

V usage is TRBV18 and J usage is TRBJ2-3; 12 nucleotides agree with TRBD2. The trim removed 0 bases at V and 2 bases at J, leaving 6 bases unmatched. From germline, CDR1 is KGHSH and CDR2 LQKENI. The CDR3 consists of 18 residues. This chain's CDR3 is CASSPPLAGGPDTDTQYF. The CDR3 DNA reads as TGTGCCAGCTCACCACCTCTAGCGGGAGGGCCCGACACAGATACGCAGTATTTT. Full variable domain (rest looked up from reference TRBV18 and TRBJ2-3): NAGVMQNPRHLVRRRGQEARLRCSPMKGHSHVYWYRQLPEEGLKFMVYLQKENIIDESGMPKERFSAEFPKEGPSILRIQQVVRGDSAAYFCASSPPLAGGPDTDTQYFGPGTRLTVL.

Here the CDR3 reads CASSLHLEVEQYF. The CDR3 DNA sequence: TGTGCCAGCAGCCTCCACCTGGAGGTCGAGCAGTACTTC. This chain connects TRBV13 to TRBJ2-7, with TRBD2 as a possible D gene (5 bases). Between the trimmed V and J ends, which lost 5 bases and 6 bases, there was a span of 14 bases. Germline CDR1 PRHDT, CDR2 FYEKMQ (reference sequence). This CDR3 contains 13 residues.

V gene TRBV5-1 combines with J gene TRBJ2-7, with unresolved D. V lost 0 bases and J 4 bases, leaving 5 bases between the germline ends. Germline lookup yields CDR1 SGHRS and CDR2 YFSETQ. This CDR3 is built from 12 residues. The CDR3 region has the DNA TGCGCCAGCAGCTTGGACGGTTACGAGCAGTACTTC. Amino acids: CASSLDGYEQYF.

The V call is TRBV27, the J call TRBJ1-2, with D possibly matching TRBD1 (5 bases). Germline V gene lookup returns CDR1 MNHEY and CDR2 SMNVEV (reference sequence). The germline V and J ends were trimmed by 2 bases and 5 bases, with 12 bases remaining between them. CDR3 size: 14 residues. CDR3 residues: CASSLLSAGYGYTF. The DNA for the CDR3 is TGTGCCAGCAGTTTACTATCTGCAGGGTATGGCTACACCTTC.

V is TRBV5-4 and J is TRBJ2-5; D is possibly TRBD2 (5 bases). CDR1 is SGHNT, CDR2 YYREEE, per germline (reference sequence). The V end lost 1 base, the J end lost 4 bases, and 11 bases lay between the germline ends. The CDR3 runs to 14 residues. Here the CDR3 reads CASSLFSSRETQYF. The CDR3 DNA follows: TGTGCCAGCAGCTTGTTCTCTAGCCGAGAGACCCAGTACTTC.

The gene calls are TRBV5-6 and TRBJ1-1; D is uncertain. CDR1 and CDR2 from the germline V gene are SGHDT and YYEEEE. V was cut by 2 bases and J by 2 bases, with 4 bases left in between. The CDR3 loop spans 12 amino acids. CDR3 DNA: TGTGCCAGCAGCTTCCAAAACACTGAAGCTTTCTTT. Translated, it gives CASSFQNTEAFF.

The rearrangement uses TRBV6-5 and TRBJ2-7; D might be TRBD1 (6 bases). With 5 bases removed from V and 2 bases from J, the gap between germline ends came to 10 bases. This CDR3 contains 13 residues. Germline values: CDR1 MNHEY, CDR2 SVGAGI. CDR3 sequence: CASSSRGPYEQYF. The CDR3 DNA reads TGTGCCAGCAGTAGCAGGGGACCCTACGAGCAGTACTTC.

This rearrangement joins TRBV5-5 to TRBJ2-7, with 8 bases that match TRBD1. In germline, CDR1 is SGHKS, CDR2 YYEKEE (reference sequence). The CDR3 contains 18 residues. V gave up 4 bases and J gave up 2 bases; unmatched junction bases: 17. The CDR3: CASSLGQGNIGRPYEQYF. CDR3 sequence (DNA): TGTGCCAGCAGCCTAGGACAGGGTAATATAGGTCGCCCCTACGAGCAGTACTTC.